The 14 T cell receptor beta chains below come from one sample, sequenced in a study of T cells in Graves' hyperthyroidism and ophthalmopathy. Amplified regions were TCR beta CDR3 sequences from RNA transcripts. Researchers ran a first-round RT-PCR on the TCR CDR3 using the HTBI primer set. TCRdb reprocessed the multiplex PCR reads with MiXCR, giving one entry per CDR3 protein. In the table there are some 490,000 distinct CDR3 sequences, around a fifth of which are singletons. Sequencing used blood. These receptors were obtained from a woman in her seventies with Graves' ophthalmopathy.

This clonotype occurred many times. The V call is TRBV2, the J call TRBJ2-2; the match to TRBD1 covers 7 bases. The germline V gene encodes CDR1 SNHLY and CDR2 FYNNEI. J lost 3 bases, V lost 3 bases, and 4 bases had no gene match. The CDR3 contains 15 residues. The CDR3 DNA follows: TGTGCCAGCAGTGACGACAGGGTGGACACCGGGGAGCTGTTTTTT. Translation gives CASSDDRVDTGELFF.

This clonotype was counted between two and nine times. The V gene is TRBV4-3, the J gene TRBJ2-4; perhaps TRBD1 as D (5 bases). CDR1 is LGHNA and CDR2 is YSLEER in the germline V gene. The ends were cut back, 0 bases at V and 15 bases at J, with 18 bases in the middle. The CDR3 spans 14 residues. The chain's CDR3 is CASSQDFSGQKRYF. Here the CDR3 DNA reads TGCGCCAGCAGCCAAGATTTCTCCGGACAAAAGAGGTACTTC.

CDR3 sequence: CASSFLGGADTQYF. The CDR3, as DNA: TGTGCCAGCAGCTTCCTTGGGGGGGCAGATACGCAGTATTTT. The chain carries TRBV11-2 and TRBJ2-3; 7 positions agree with TRBD2. The CDR3 extends over 14 amino acids. V was pared by 3 bases and J by 4 bases, with 4 bases of the junction left unmatched. Germline CDR1 reads SGHAT; CDR2 reads FQNNGV. Together with reference TRBV11-2 and TRBJ2-3, the CDR3 gives the full variable domain: EAGVAQSPRYKIIEKRQSVAFWCNPISGHATLYWYQQILGQGPKLLIQFQNNGVVDDSQLPKDRFSAERLKGVDSTLKIQPAKLEDSAVYLCASSFLGGADTQYFGPGTRLTVL.

J is TRBJ2-3 and V is TRBV11-2, with 9 nucleotides matching TRBD2. CDR1 is SGHAT and CDR2 is FQNNGV in the germline V gene. The CDR3 has 16 amino acids. With V trimmed by 2 bases and J by 1 base, 4 bases remained unmatched. This chain's CDR3 is CASSLYLAGGTDTQYF. CDR3 DNA: TGTGCCAGCAGCTTATACTTAGCGGGAGGCACAGATACGCAGTATTTT.

This sequence joins TRBV2 and TRBJ2-7; 7 bases line up with TRBD1. The V segment lost 6 bases and the J segment 0 bases; nucleotides outside the gene matches: 8. The CDR3 is 15 amino acids. CDR1 SNHLY and CDR2 FYNNEI come from the germline V gene. CDR3 sequence (DNA): TGTGCCAGCAGGGCCGGGACAGTCTCCTCCTACGAGCAGTACTTC. Encoded protein: CASRAGTVSSYEQYF.

Note on this clonotype: One junction end disagrees with the germline gene, perhaps due to a read error. The gene calls are TRBV6-1 and TRBJ2-1; 10 bases map to TRBD2. Germline V gene data show CDR1 as MNHNS and CDR2 as SASEGT. This CDR3 has 14 amino acids. In DNA, the CDR3 is TGCGCCAGTTCTCACCGGACTAGCGGTAATGAGCAGTTCTTC. Translating it yields CASSHRTSGNEQFF.

Regarding this clonotype: A read error may produce the germline difference seen at one junction end. The chain couples TRBV2 to TRBJ1-2; D not certain. This CDR3 contains 11 residues. Germline lookup yields CDR1 SNHLY and CDR2 FYNNEI. CDR3 in amino acids: CASSGPGAHPF. In nucleotides, the CDR3 is TGTGCCAGCAGTGGGCCGGGAGCTCACCCCTTC.

This clonotype was counted at least ten times. The gene calls are TRBV2 and TRBJ1-5; D unresolved. Trimming stripped 8 bases from V and 0 bases from J, with 8 bases between. The CDR3 runs to 13 residues. Germline V gene lookup returns CDR1 SNHLY and CDR2 FYNNEI. CDR3 in amino acids: CASVGNSNQPQHF. The CDR3 DNA sequence: TGTGCCAGCGTCGGGAATAGCAATCAGCCCCAGCATTTT.

The chain combines TRBV30 with TRBJ2-1; 9 bases are a match to TRBD2. The CDR3 covers 14 residues. The V and J ends lost 6 bases and 7 bases, in that order; junction bases with no gene match: 10. The germline CDR1 and CDR2 sequences are GTSNPN and SVGIG (reference sequence). The CDR3 DNA is TGTGCCTGCCTGGGGCGGGAGGGGGGAAATGAGCAGTTCTTC. Translated: CACLGREGGNEQFF.

The V and J genes are TRBV7-9 and TRBJ2-3, with D hard to call. Trimming stripped 7 bases from V and 5 bases from J, with 19 bases between. Per the germline V gene, CDR1 is SEHNR and CDR2 is FQNEAQ (reference sequence). The CDR3 length is 15 residues. This CDR3 is CASTLATPFIDTQYF. CDR3 in DNA: TGTGCCAGCACCTTGGCTACCCCATTCATAGATACGCAGTATTTT.

This clonotype has a count of ten or more. The chain employs TRBV20-1 and TRBJ2-3, with 8 nucleotides matching TRBD2. There are 15 residues in the CDR3. Per germline, CDR1 DFQATT and CDR2 SNEGSKA (reference sequence). Germline trimming cut 5 bases from V and 0 bases from J; bases unmatched to any gene: 7. This CDR3 is CSAAEREQSTDTQYF. CDR3 bases: TGCAGTGCTGCCGAGCGGGAGCAAAGCACAGATACGCAGTATTTT.

This rearrangement joins TRBV6-5 to TRBJ1-2; D is uncertain. The CDR3 loop spans 11 amino acids. Germline V gives CDR1 MNHEY, CDR2 SVGAGI. Deletions cut 2 bases from V and 6 bases from J, with 4 bases between. Written as DNA, the CDR3 is TGTGCCAGCAGTTACCGACATGGCTACACCTTC. It translates to CASSYRHGYTF.

Ten or more counts support this clonotype. The chain employs TRBV24-1 and TRBJ2-5, with D perhaps TRBD1 (6 bases). Germline values: CDR1 KGHDR, CDR2 SFDVKD. The CDR3 loop spans 12 amino acids. The V and J ends lost 3 bases and 7 bases respectively, with 8 bases between them. CDR3: CATSDVGGTQYF. CDR3 nucleotides: TGTGCCACCAGTGATGTAGGGGGGACCCAGTACTTC.

This clonotype was recorded many times. The chain combines TRBV5-5 with TRBJ2-3; TRBD2 agrees at 10 bases. This CDR3 has 16 residues. Germline V gene lookup returns CDR1 SGHKS and CDR2 YYEKEE (reference sequence). The V gene end was trimmed by 1 base and the J gene end by 4 bases; junction bases not matched to a gene: 6. The CDR3 spells CASSLPSGGSADTQYF. In DNA, the CDR3 is TGTGCCAGCAGCTTGCCTAGCGGGGGATCCGCAGATACGCAGTATTTT.